Listed below are T cell receptor beta chains from one sample, sequenced in a study of blood T cell repertoires in COVID-19. Sequenced by immunoSEQ multiplex PCR; TCRdb stores in-frame clones only, minus some. Among about 190,000 clones listed, roughly 80% were seen once. The sample was peripheral blood. The receptor source for this set is a woman in her forties with acute or convalescent COVID-19. Each CDR3 is given with its conserved first and last residue. A D gene is named only where the DNA matches it firmly. Rows may omit the clone size; those that give it use once, few, many or a size class.

d_call,v_call,j_call,clone_size,cdr3_nt,cdr3_aa
.,TRBV28,TRBJ1-4,.,TGTGCCAGCAACCTCAGGGGTGTGGAAAAACTGTTTTTT,CASNLRGVEKLFF
TRBD2,TRBV7-3,TRBJ2-5,.,TGTGCCAGCAGCTTAGGAACTAGCGGCCTTCAAGAGACCCAGTACTTC,CASSLGTSGLQETQYF
.,TRBV30,TRBJ2-3,.,TGTGCCTGGAGGACAGCAAGCACAGATACGCAGTATTTT,CAWRTASTDTQYF
.,TRBV7-2,TRBJ2-7,.,TGTGCCAGCAGCTTAGCCGGGAAAGTCTACGAGCAGTACTTC,CASSLAGKVYEQYF
TRBD2,TRBV15,TRBJ2-2,.,TGTGCCACCAGCAGAGTCGATAGCGGGAGTGAAAACACCGGGGAGCTGTTTTTT,CATSRVDSGSENTGELFF
.,TRBV28,TRBJ2-1,.,TGTGCCAGCAGTTTGGGTGGGGCGCTCGATGAGCAGTTCTTC,CASSLGGALDEQFF
.,TRBV7-9,TRBJ2-5,.,TGTGCCAGCAGCTTCGTCCGGGACAACACGTACTTC,CASSFVRDNTYF
.,TRBV7-2,TRBJ1-5,.,TGTGCCAGCAGCTTAGATTGGCCGCCCCAGCATTTT,CASSLDWPPQHF
TRBD2,TRBV3-1/TRBV3-2,TRBJ2-7,.,TGTGCCAGCAGCCATTTACTAGCGGGAGTCTACGAGCAGTACTTC,CASSHLLAGVYEQYF
TRBD2,TRBV6-5,TRBJ2-3,once,TGTGCCAGCAAGAAAAAGCGGGGAAGTCCCGGTACGCAGTATTTT,CASKKKRGSPGTQYF
.,TRBV18,TRBJ2-1,.,TGTGCCAGCTCTCGTCAGGGTACCTACAATGAGCAGTTCTTC,CASSRQGTYNEQFF
.,TRBV29-1,TRBJ2-5,.,TGCAGCTCTATGGAAGAGACCCAGTACTTC,CSSMEETQYF
.,TRBV3-1/TRBV3-2,TRBJ2-3,.,TGTGCCAGCAGCCAAGGGGGGACTAGCACAGATACGCAGTATTTT,CASSQGGTSTDTQYF
.,TRBV18,TRBJ1-3,once,TGTGCCAGCTCACCACCGAATAGAGCGGCGGTGGGTACCGGAAACACCATATATTTT,CASSPPNRAAVGTGNTIYF
.,TRBV7-6,TRBJ1-4,.,TGTGCCAGCAGCTCCACAGGGTGGGATAATGAAAAACTGTTTTTT,CASSSTGWDNEKLFF
TRBD1,TRBV9,TRBJ2-7,.,TGTGCCAGCAGCCCCCGGGACAGACCCTACGAGCAGTACTTC,CASSPRDRPYEQYF
.,TRBV6-5,TRBJ2-2,few,TGTGCCAGCAGTTACCAGGGACTGTCGAACACCGGGGAGCTGTTTTTT,CASSYQGLSNTGELFF
TRBD1,TRBV27,TRBJ2-7,.,TGTGCCAGCAGCAAAACAGGGGGAACCTACGAGCAGTACTTC,CASSKTGGTYEQYF
.,TRBV18,TRBJ2-2,.,TGTGCCAGCTCACCACTATTTACCGGGGAGCTGTTTTTT,CASSPLFTGELFF
TRBD1,TRBV6-5,TRBJ1-5,.,TGTGCCAGCAGTTACCGGACAGGCTTCCAGCCCCAGCATTTT,CASSYRTGFQPQHF
.,TRBV27,TRBJ2-6,.,TGTGCCAGCAGTTTATCCCTTGCTGGGGCCAACGTCCTGACTTTC,CASSLSLAGANVLTF
.,TRBV7-9,TRBJ1-5,.,TGTGCCAGCAGCTCTACTGGGGCGTTTGGGTATCAGCCCCAGCATTTT,CASSSTGAFGYQPQHF
.,TRBV2,TRBJ1-5,.,TGTGCCAGCAGTGACCCCCGCAGGGGTGAGCCCCAGCATTTT,CASSDPRRGEPQHF
.,TRBV19,TRBJ1-2,.,TGTGCCAGTAGTATCGGGGGACCCGGGGGACCAGGCTACACCTTC,CASSIGGPGGPGYTF
.,TRBV7-2,TRBJ1-2,.,TGTGCCAGCAGCTTTGTTGGGCTCTATGGCTACACCTTC,CASSFVGLYGYTF
TRBD2,TRBV24-1,TRBJ2-3,.,TGTGCCACCAGCGCCGGGGGGGGGCCGGGCACAGATACGCAGTATTTT,CATSAGGGPGTDTQYF
.,TRBV7-9,TRBJ2-3,once,TGTGCCAGCAGCTTAGCGGGGCAGAGCACAGATACGCAGTATTTT,CASSLAGQSTDTQYF
TRBD2,TRBV4-1,TRBJ2-7,.,TGCGCCAGCAGCCCACAACTAGCGGGAGGGCTTACCGCCTACGAGCAGTACTTC,CASSPQLAGGLTAYEQYF
TRBD1,TRBV5-8,TRBJ1-5,.,TGTGCCAGCAGCTTGGGACAGGGGGCCCACCAGCCCCAGCATTTT,CASSLGQGAHQPQHF
TRBD2,TRBV9,TRBJ2-2,.,TGTGCCAGCAGCGTAGGTGGAGCGGGGGGGAACACCGGGGAGCTGTTTTTT,CASSVGGAGGNTGELFF
.,TRBV29-1,TRBJ2-3,.,TGCAGCGCGAGGAGGCAGGGCACGGGGAGGCCGACAGATACGCAGTATTTT,CSARRQGTGRPTDTQYF
TRBD1,TRBV28,TRBJ1-5,.,TGTGCCAGCAGTTTGGGGACAGGGGGACAGCCCCAGCATTTT,CASSLGTGGQPQHF
TRBD2,TRBV29-1,TRBJ2-5,.,TGCCGCGGGGGGGGGCCGGAGGAGACCCAGTACTTC,CRGGGPEETQYF
TRBD1,TRBV25-1,TRBJ1-2,.,TGTGCCAGCAGCCTCGCCCCGGGACAGGGGGGCGGCTACACCTTC,CASSLAPGQGGGYTF
.,TRBV5-1,TRBJ2-3,.,TGCGCCAGCAGCTTCGCAGGGGACACAGATACGCAGTATTTT,CASSFAGDTDTQYF
.,TRBV28,TRBJ1-2,few,TGTGCCAGCAGCTCCCCAGGAGGTGACGGCTACACCTTC,CASSSPGGDGYTF
.,TRBV25-1,TRBJ2-3,.,TGTGCCAGCAGTGGTGCAGGCGGGCCAAACCCCCGGGATACGCAGTATTTT,CASSGAGGPNPRDTQYF
TRBD2,TRBV4-2,TRBJ2-3,once,TGTGCCAGCAGCCAGGAAACGGCTAGCGGGGGTAGCACAGATACGCAGTATTTT,CASSQETASGGSTDTQYF
TRBD1,TRBV11-2,TRBJ1-1,medium-sized,TGTGCCAGCAGCGAAGGGGGCCCGAACACTGAAGCTTTCTTT,CASSEGGPNTEAFF
.,TRBV7-5,TRBJ1-2,.,.,CARSLVVVGRGSGYTF
TRBD1,TRBV28,TRBJ1-4,.,TGTGCCAGCAGTTCGGGACAGTCTAATGAAAAACTGTTTTTT,CASSSGQSNEKLFF
.,TRBV5-1,TRBJ2-5,.,TGCGCCAGCAGCTTATTCCGGGGGTCGGAGACCCAGTACTTC,CASSLFRGSETQYF
.,TRBV3-1/TRBV3-2,TRBJ2-5,.,TGTGCCAGCAGCCTGATAAGCCCCCCAGAGACCCAGTACTTC,CASSLISPPETQYF
TRBD1,TRBV19,TRBJ1-2,few,TGTGCCAGTAGTATTGGGACAGGGGCTTGGTATGGCTACACCTTC,CASSIGTGAWYGYTF
TRBD1,TRBV30,TRBJ1-4,.,TGTGCCTGGAGTCAAAATCAGGGGGCGGATGAAAAACTGTTTTTT,CAWSQNQGADEKLFF
.,TRBV7-2,TRBJ2-1,.,TGTGCCAGCAGCTTAACCCCTACGGATGAGCAGTTCTTC,CASSLTPTDEQFF
.,TRBV6-5,TRBJ1-5,.,TGTGCCAGCTCAGTTCACAGCAATCAGCCCCAGCATTTT,CASSVHSNQPQHF
.,TRBV28,TRBJ2-7,.,TGTGCCAGCAGCCCCAGAGGCAGGGCCTCCTACGAGCAGTACTTC,CASSPRGRASYEQYF
TRBD2,TRBV30,TRBJ2-7,once,TGTGCCTGGCATACTAGCGGGGGGGCGTATGAGCAGTACTTC,CAWHTSGGAYEQYF
.,TRBV2,TRBJ1-5,.,TGTGCCAGCAGTGAACAGTACCATCAGCCCCAGCATTTT,CASSEQYHQPQHF
.,TRBV28,TRBJ1-1,.,TGTGCCAGCAGTCAAAAGACAGTCGAAGCTTTCTTT,CASSQKTVEAFF
.,TRBV27,TRBJ1-4,.,TGTGCCAGCAGTGCCAGGGGCCCGGGCGAAAAACTGTTTTTT,CASSARGPGEKLFF
.,TRBV19,TRBJ2-2,.,TGTGCCAGTACAAAACAGCACCTGACCGGGGAGCTGTTTTTT,CASTKQHLTGELFF
TRBD1,TRBV27,TRBJ1-6,few,TGTGCCAGCAGACCCACGACAGGGGCCGATTCACCCCTCCACTTT,CASRPTTGADSPLHF